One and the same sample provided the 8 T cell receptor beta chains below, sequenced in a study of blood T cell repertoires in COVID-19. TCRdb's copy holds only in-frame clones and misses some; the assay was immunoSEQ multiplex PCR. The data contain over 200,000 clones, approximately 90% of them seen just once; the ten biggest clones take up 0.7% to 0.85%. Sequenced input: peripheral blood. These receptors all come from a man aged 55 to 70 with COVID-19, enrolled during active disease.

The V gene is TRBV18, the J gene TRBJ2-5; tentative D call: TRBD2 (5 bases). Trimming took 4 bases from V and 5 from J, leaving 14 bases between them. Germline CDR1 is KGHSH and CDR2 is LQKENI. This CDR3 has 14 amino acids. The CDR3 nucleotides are TGTGCCAGCTCACGCTCTAGCAGCTCGGAGACCCAGTACTTC. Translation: CASSRSSSSETQYF.

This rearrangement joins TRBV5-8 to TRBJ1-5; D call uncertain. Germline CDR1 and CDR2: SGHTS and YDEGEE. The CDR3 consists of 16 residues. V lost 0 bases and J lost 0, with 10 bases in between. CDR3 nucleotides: TGTGCCAGCAGCTTGGATCGGGGAAATAGCAATCAGCCCCAGCATTTT. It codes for CASSLDRGNSNQPQHF. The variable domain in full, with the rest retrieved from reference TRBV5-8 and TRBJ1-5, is EAGVTQSPTHLIKTRGQQATLRCSPISGHTSVYWYQQALGLGLQFLLWYDEGEERNRGNFPPRFSGRQFPNYSSELNVNALELEDSALYLCASSLDRGNSNQPQHFGDGTRLSIL.

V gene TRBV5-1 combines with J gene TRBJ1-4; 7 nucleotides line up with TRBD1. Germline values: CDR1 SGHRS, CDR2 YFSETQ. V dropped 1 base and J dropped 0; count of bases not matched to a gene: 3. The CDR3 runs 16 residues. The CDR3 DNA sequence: TGCGCCAGCAGCTTGTCAGGGGGAACAACTAATGAAAAACTGTTTTTT. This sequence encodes CASSLSGGTTNEKLFF. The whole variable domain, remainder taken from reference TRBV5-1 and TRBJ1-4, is KAGVTQTPRYLIKTRGQQVTLSCSPISGHRSVSWYQQTPGQGLQFLFEYFSETQRNKGNFPGRFSGRQFSNSRSEMNVSTLELGDSALYLCASSLSGGTTNEKLFFGSGTQLSVL.

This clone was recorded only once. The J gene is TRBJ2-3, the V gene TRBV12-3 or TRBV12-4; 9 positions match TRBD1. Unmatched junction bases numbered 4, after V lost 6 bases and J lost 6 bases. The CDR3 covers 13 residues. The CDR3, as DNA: TGTGCCAGCAGGCGACAGGGGGGTGATACGCAGTATTTT. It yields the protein CASRRQGGDTQYF.

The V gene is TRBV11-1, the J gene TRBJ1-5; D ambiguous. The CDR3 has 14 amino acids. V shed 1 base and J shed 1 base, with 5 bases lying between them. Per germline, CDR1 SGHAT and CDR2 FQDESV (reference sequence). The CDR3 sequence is CASSLDGSNQPQHF. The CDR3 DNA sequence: TGTGCCAGCAGCTTAGACGGGAGCAATCAGCCCCAGCATTTT.

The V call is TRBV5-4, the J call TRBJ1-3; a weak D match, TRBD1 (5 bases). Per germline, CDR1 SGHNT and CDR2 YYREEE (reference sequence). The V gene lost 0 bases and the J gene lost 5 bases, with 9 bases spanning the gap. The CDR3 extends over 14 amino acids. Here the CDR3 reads CASSLEQGRNTIYF. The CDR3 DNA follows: TGTGCCAGCAGCTTGGAGCAGGGAAGAAACACCATATATTTT.

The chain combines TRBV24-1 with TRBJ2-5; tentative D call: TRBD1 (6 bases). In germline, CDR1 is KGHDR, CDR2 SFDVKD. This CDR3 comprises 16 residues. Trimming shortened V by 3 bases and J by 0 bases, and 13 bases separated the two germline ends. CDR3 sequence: CATSDPRRGDQETQYF. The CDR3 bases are TGTGCCACCAGTGATCCCCGCAGGGGCGACCAAGAGACCCAGTACTTC.

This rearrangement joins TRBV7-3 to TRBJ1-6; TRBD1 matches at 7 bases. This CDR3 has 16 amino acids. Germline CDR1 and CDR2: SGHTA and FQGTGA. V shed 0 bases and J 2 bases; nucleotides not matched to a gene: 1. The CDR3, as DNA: TGTGCCAGCAGCTTAACCGGGACAGCCTATAATTCACCCCTCCACTTT. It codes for CASSLTGTAYNSPLHF. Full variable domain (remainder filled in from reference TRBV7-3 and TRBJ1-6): GAGVSQTPSNKVTEKGKYVELRCDPISGHTALYWYRQSLGQGPEFLIYFQGTGAADDSGLPNDRFFAVRPEGSVSTLKIQRTERGDSAVYLCASSLTGTAYNSPLHFGNGTRLTVT.